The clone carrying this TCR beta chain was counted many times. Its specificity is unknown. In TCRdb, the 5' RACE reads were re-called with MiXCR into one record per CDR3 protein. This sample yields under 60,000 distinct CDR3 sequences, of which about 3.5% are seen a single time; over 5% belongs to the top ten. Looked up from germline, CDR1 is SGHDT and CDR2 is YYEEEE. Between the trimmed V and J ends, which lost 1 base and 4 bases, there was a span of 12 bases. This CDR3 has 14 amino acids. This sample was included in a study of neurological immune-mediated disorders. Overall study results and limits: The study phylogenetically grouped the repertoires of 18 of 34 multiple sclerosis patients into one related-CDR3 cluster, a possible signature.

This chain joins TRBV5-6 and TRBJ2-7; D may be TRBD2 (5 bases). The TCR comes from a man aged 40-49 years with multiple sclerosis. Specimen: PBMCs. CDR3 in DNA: TGTGCCAGCAGCTTGAGAGGGCCAACTTACGAGCAGTACTTC. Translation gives CASSLRGPTYEQYF.